The 18 T cell receptor beta chains below were found in one sample sequenced in a study of blood T cell repertoires in COVID-19. Data came from immunoSEQ multiplex PCR; TCRdb stores just in-frame clones and leaves some out. The sample has over 10,000 clones; around 76% are singletons. Sequencing was performed on peripheral blood. The receptor set was obtained from a woman of 80 years or more with acute or convalescent COVID-19.

V usage is TRBV3-1 (or the pseudogene TRBV3-2) and J usage is TRBJ1-4; 7 positions agree with TRBD1. This CDR3 has 15 amino acids. The trim removed 4 bases at V and 5 bases at J, leaving 7 bases unmatched. Germline V gives CDR1 LGHDT, CDR2 YNNKEL (reference sequence). The CDR3 protein is CASSPKRGRNEKLFF. CDR3 DNA sequence: TGTGCCAGCAGCCCCAAGAGGGGGCGGAATGAAAAACTGTTTTTT.

V usage is TRBV2 and J usage is TRBJ1-1; TRBD1 might be the D (6 bases). CDR1 SNHLY and CDR2 FYNNEI come from the germline V gene. V was trimmed by 7 bases and J by 4 bases, leaving 13 bases between them. CDR3 size: 13 residues. This CDR3 is CASTQGEGTEAFF. CDR3 nucleotide sequence: TGTGCCAGCACACAGGGAGAGGGCACTGAAGCTTTCTTT.

The chain links TRBV27 to TRBJ1-1, with D possibly being TRBD1 (5 bases). V shed 2 bases and J shed 4 bases, with 11 bases lying between them. Germline V gives CDR1 MNHEY, CDR2 SMNVEV (reference sequence). This CDR3 spans 14 amino acids. The CDR3 nucleotides read TGTGCCAGCAGTTTAACAGGTTTTGGCACTGAAGCTTTCTTT. Amino acids: CASSLTGFGTEAFF.

This chain links TRBV18 with TRBJ1-4; D not certain. Trimming took 4 bases from V and 3 from J, leaving 12 bases between them. This CDR3 contains 15 residues. Germline V gene lookup returns CDR1 KGHSH and CDR2 LQKENI. The CDR3 loop is CASSRGRSANEKLFF. The CDR3 DNA sequence: TGTGCCAGCTCACGAGGGAGGTCGGCTAATGAAAAACTGTTTTTT.

DNA for the CDR3: TGTGCCAGCAGCCGCGGGACTAGCGGGGACAGCTCCTACAATGAGCAGTTCTTC. Residues: CASSRGTSGDSSYNEQFF. The chain combines TRBV7-9 with TRBJ2-1; TRBD2 matches 13 bases. V was pared by 5 bases and J by 0 bases, with 7 bases of the junction left unmatched. The germline V gene has CDR1 SEHNR and CDR2 FQNEAQ (reference sequence). This CDR3 is built from 18 residues.

The chain recombines TRBV2 with TRBJ2-5, with 8 bases that match TRBD1. With 4 bases clipped from V and 3 bases from J, the junction kept 7 bases outside the gene matches. The CDR3 is made up of 15 amino acids. Germline V CDR1 and CDR2: SNHLY, FYNNEI. In nucleotides, the CDR3 is TGTGCCAGCAGTGGGACAGGGAATCGGAAAGAGACCCAGTACTTC. Translation: CASSGTGNRKETQYF.

The gene calls are TRBV9 and TRBJ2-5; 7 bases match TRBD2. Germline V gives CDR1 SGDLS, CDR2 YYNGEE. V lost 0 bases and J lost 1; bases outside the gene matches: 3. The CDR3 is made up of 15 amino acids. In DNA form, the CDR3 reads TGTGCCAGCAGCGTAGCGGGGGGACCCCAAGAGACCCAGTACTTC. Translated: CASSVAGGPQETQYF.

The J gene is TRBJ2-7, the V gene TRBV27; 12 nucleotides match TRBD2. The V gene end was trimmed by 7 bases and the J gene end by 6 bases; junction bases not matched to a gene: 7. This CDR3 spans 14 amino acids. Per the germline V gene, CDR1 is MNHEY and CDR2 is SMNVEV (reference sequence). CDR3 region: CASTSGGAKGEQYF. In DNA, the CDR3 is TGTGCCAGCACTAGCGGGGGGGCGAAGGGCGAGCAGTACTTC.

This chain links TRBV3-1 (or the pseudogene TRBV3-2) with TRBJ2-2; tentative D call: TRBD1 (6 bases). The V gene lost 2 bases and the J gene lost 6 bases, with 10 bases spanning the gap. This CDR3 spans 14 amino acids. The germline V gene encodes CDR1 LGHDT and CDR2 YNNKEL (reference sequence). CDR3 region: CASSQQGTSGELFF. The CDR3 DNA follows: TGTGCCAGCAGCCAACAGGGGACGTCCGGGGAGCTGTTTTTT.

The V gene is TRBV5-1, the J gene TRBJ1-6, with 7 bases fitting TRBD1. Trimming removed 0 bases from V and 5 bases from J; junction bases left unmatched: 5. This CDR3 contains 16 residues. Germline V gene lookup returns CDR1 SGHRS and CDR2 YFSETQ. In DNA form, the CDR3 reads TGCGCCAGCAGCTTGGAGATACAGGGGAATAATTCACCCCTCCACTTT. Its protein is CASSLEIQGNNSPLHF.

This clone is medium-sized (0.01 to 0.1%). The chain employs TRBV6-4 and TRBJ1-1; a weak D match, TRBD1 (6 bases). Deletions cut 0 bases from V and 5 bases from J, with 16 bases between. Germline V lookup: CDR1 MRHNA, CDR2 SNTAGT. This CDR3 is built from 16 residues. Here the CDR3 reads CASSDSLTGHVTEAFF. CDR3 coding DNA: TGTGCCAGCAGTGACTCGTTGACAGGTCATGTTACTGAAGCTTTCTTT.

In this sample, this clone turned up a few times. The V gene is TRBV4-1, the J gene TRBJ2-5, with 7 bases identical to TRBD1. The V segment lost 0 bases and the J segment 2 bases; nucleotides outside the gene matches: 3. Germline CDR1 MGHRA, CDR2 YSYEKL. The CDR3 loop spans 15 amino acids. The CDR3 coding sequence is TGCGCCAGCAGCCAAGAAACGGGACAGCAAGAGACCCAGTACTTC. It is translated as CASSQETGQQETQYF.

The rearrangement links TRBV30 to TRBJ2-1; possible D gene TRBD1, 5 bases. V was clipped by 5 bases and J by 9 bases, with 14 bases between them. CDR3 length: 12 residues. Germline V lookup: CDR1 GTSNPN, CDR2 SVGIG (reference sequence). CDR3 nucleotides: TGTGCCTGGGAAGGGGTGGGTGTTGAGCAGTTCTTC. Translation: CAWEGVGVEQFF.

The J gene is TRBJ1-1, the V gene TRBV5-1; D is undetermined. CDR1 is SGHRS and CDR2 is YFSETQ in the germline V gene. Between the trimmed V and J ends, which lost 3 bases and 6 bases, there was a span of 18 bases. The CDR3 runs 15 residues. As DNA, the CDR3 is TGCGCCAGCAGCTCCATGACGGGTCTTAGCGCTGAAGCTTTCTTT. It translates to CASSSMTGLSAEAFF.

The CDR3 DNA sequence: TGCGCCAGCAGCTTGGTACAGGGGGCATACGAGCAGTACTTC. Protein sequence: CASSLVQGAYEQYF. The chain employs TRBV5-1 and TRBJ2-7, with TRBD1 matching 9 bases. Losses at the gene ends were 0 bases for V and 4 bases for J; bases not matched to a gene: 2. The CDR3 has 14 residues. Germline V CDR1 and CDR2: SGHRS, YFSETQ. Full variable domain (missing parts from reference TRBV5-1 and TRBJ2-7): KAGVTQTPRYLIKTRGQQVTLSCSPISGHRSVSWYQQTPGQGLQFLFEYFSETQRNKGNFPGRFSGRQFSNSRSEMNVSTLELGDSALYLCASSLVQGAYEQYFGPGTRLTVT.

This sequence joins TRBV11-2 and TRBJ1-1; 9 nucleotides line up with TRBD1. J was trimmed by 5 bases and V by 2 bases; bases with no gene match: 3. CDR1 SGHAT and CDR2 FQNNGV come from the germline V gene. This CDR3 region has 14 residues. The CDR3 nucleotides read TGTGCCAGCAGCTTACAACAGGGGGCTACTGAAGCTTTCTTT. Translated, it gives CASSLQQGATEAFF.

The chain joins TRBV9 to TRBJ1-6, with 7 bases lining up with TRBD1. The V gene end was trimmed by 3 bases and the J gene end by 14 bases; junction bases not matched to a gene: 14. Germline loops: CDR1 SGDLS, CDR2 YYNGEE. The CDR3 has 15 residues. CDR3 sequence: CASSEPHPQGWSLHF. CDR3 DNA: TGTGCCAGCAGCGAGCCCCACCCACAGGGGTGGTCCCTCCACTTT.

The chain carries TRBV7-9 and TRBJ2-7, with 9 bases matching TRBD1. V shed 5 bases, J shed 6 bases, and the junction held 11 bases outside the gene matches. Per germline, CDR1 SEHNR and CDR2 FQNEAQ (reference sequence). The CDR3 consists of 15 residues. The CDR3 bases are TGTGCCAGCAGCAACCCGGGACAGGGTATAGTCGAGCAGTACTTC. The encoded protein is CASSNPGQGIVEQYF.